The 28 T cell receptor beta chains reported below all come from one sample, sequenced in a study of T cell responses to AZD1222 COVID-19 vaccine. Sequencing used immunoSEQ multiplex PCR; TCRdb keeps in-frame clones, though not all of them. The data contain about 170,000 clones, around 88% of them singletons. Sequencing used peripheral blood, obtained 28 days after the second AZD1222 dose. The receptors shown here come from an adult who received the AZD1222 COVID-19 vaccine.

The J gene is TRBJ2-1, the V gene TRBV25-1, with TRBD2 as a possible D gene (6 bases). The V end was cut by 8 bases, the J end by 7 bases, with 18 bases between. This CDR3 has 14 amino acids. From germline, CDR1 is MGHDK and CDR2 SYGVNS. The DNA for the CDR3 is TGTGCCAGCTCCGGGACTCCATATAGGAATGAGCAGTTCTTC. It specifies CASSGTPYRNEQFF.

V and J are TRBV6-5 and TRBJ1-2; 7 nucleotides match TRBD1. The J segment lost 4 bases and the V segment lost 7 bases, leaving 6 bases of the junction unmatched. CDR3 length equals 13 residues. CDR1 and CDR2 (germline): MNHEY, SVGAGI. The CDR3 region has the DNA TGTGCCAGCACTTTACGGGACAGCTATGGCTACACCTTC. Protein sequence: CASTLRDSYGYTF.

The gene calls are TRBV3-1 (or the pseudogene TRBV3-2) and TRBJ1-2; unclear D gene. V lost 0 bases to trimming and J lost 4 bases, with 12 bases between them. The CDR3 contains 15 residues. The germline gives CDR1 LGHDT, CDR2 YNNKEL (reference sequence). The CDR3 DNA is TGTGCCAGCAGCCAAGACCCCCCAGCGACCTATGGCTACACCTTC. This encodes CASSQDPPATYGYTF.

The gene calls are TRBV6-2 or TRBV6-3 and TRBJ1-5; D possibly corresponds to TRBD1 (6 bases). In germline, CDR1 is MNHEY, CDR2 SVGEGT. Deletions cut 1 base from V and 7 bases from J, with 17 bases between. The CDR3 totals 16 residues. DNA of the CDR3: TGTGCCAGCAGTTACTGGACAGAGGCAGGCCGCCAGCCCCAGCATTTT. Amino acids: CASSYWTEAGRQPQHF.

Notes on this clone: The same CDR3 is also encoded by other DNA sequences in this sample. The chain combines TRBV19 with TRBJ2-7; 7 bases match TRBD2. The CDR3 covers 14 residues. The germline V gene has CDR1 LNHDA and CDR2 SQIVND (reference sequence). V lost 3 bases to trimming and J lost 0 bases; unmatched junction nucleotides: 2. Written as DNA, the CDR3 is TGTGCCAGTAGTATTGGGGGGGACTCCTACGAGCAGTACTTC. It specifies CASSIGGDSYEQYF. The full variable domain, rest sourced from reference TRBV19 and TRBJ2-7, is DGGITQSPKYLFRKEGQNVTLSCEQNLNHDAMYWYRQDPGQGLRLIYYSQIVNDFQKGDIAEGYSVSREKKESFPLTVTSAQKNPTAFYLCASSIGGDSYEQYFGPGTRLTVT.

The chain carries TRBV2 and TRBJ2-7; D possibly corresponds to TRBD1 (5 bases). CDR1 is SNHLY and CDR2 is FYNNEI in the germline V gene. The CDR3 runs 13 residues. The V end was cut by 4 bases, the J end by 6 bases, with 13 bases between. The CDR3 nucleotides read TGTGCCAGCAGTGGGATAAGGGGTGGCGAGCAGTACTTC. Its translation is CASSGIRGGEQYF.

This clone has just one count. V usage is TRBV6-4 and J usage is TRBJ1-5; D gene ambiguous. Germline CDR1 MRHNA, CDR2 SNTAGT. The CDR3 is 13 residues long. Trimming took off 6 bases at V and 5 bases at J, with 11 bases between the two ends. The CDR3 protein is CASSPQRDQPQHF. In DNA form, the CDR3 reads TGTGCCAGCAGCCCCCAGAGAGATCAGCCCCAGCATTTT.

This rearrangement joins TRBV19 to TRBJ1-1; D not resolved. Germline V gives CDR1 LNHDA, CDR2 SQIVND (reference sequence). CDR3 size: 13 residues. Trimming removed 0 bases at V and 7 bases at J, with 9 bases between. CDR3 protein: CASSIDWGGEAFF. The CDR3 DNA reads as TGTGCCAGTAGTATAGATTGGGGAGGTGAAGCTTTCTTT.

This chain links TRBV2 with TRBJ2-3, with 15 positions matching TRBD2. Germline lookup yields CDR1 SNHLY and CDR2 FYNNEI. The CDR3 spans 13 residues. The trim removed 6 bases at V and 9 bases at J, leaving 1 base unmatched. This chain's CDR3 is CASRGLAGGTQYF. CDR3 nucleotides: TGTGCCAGCAGGGGACTAGCGGGGGGAACGCAGTATTTT.

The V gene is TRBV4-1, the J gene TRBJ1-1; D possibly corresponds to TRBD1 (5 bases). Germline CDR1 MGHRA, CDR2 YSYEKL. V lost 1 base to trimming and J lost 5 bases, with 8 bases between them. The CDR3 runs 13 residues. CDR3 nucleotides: TGCGCCAGCAGCCAAGCGGGGCGGACTGAAGCTTTCTTT. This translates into CASSQAGRTEAFF.

The CDR3 bases are TGTGCCAGCAGTCCCGGACAGGGCCTTACGGGTCAGCCCCAGCATTTT. Residues: CASSPGQGLTGQPQHF. The chain combines TRBV6-6 with TRBJ1-5; 8 bases map to TRBD1. CDR1 MNHNY and CDR2 SVGAGI come from the germline V gene (reference sequence). The CDR3 length is 16 residues. Trimming removed 5 bases from V and 6 bases from J; junction bases left unmatched: 12.

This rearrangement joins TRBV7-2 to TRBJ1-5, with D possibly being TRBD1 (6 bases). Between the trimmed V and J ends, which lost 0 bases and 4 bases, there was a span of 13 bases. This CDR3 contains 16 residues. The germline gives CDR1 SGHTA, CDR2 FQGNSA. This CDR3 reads CASSLAGKGVNQPQHF. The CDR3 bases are TGTGCCAGCAGCTTAGCGGGGAAGGGGGTTAATCAGCCCCAGCATTTT.

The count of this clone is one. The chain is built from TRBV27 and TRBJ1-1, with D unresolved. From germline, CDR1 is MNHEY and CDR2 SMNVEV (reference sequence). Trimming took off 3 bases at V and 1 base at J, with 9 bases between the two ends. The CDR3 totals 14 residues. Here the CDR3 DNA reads TGTGCCAGCAGTTTGGGGAGACAGAACACTGAAGCTTTCTTT. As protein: CASSLGRQNTEAFF.

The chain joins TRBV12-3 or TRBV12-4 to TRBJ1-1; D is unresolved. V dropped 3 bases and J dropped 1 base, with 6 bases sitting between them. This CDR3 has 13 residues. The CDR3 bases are TGTGCCAGCAGTTTCCCAGAGAACACTGAAGCTTTCTTT. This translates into CASSFPENTEAFF.

CDR3 sequence (DNA): TGCGCCAGCAGTCGACTTAGGACACCTAACAATGAGCAGTTCTTC. Its translation is CASSRLRTPNNEQFF. The chain carries TRBV23-1 and TRBJ2-1; D might be TRBD1 (5 bases). TRBV23-1 is filed as an ORF, its function uncertain. This CDR3 comprises 15 residues. V was cut by 4 bases and J by 5 bases, with 15 bases left in between.

The CDR3 nucleotides are TGTGCCAGCAGCGGAACAGGGACCTACGAGCAGTACTTC. It codes for CASSGTGTYEQYF. The V and J genes are TRBV7-2 and TRBJ2-7; a weak D match, TRBD1 (6 bases). CDR1 SGHTA and CDR2 FQGNSA come from the germline V gene. Trimming took 5 bases from V and 2 from J, leaving 10 bases between them. The CDR3 loop spans 13 amino acids.

The CDR3 nucleotides read TGTGCCAGCTCACCACCCCCTGGGCTAGACCAAGAGACCCAGTACTTC. Translating gives CASSPPPGLDQETQYF. The rearrangement links TRBV18 to TRBJ2-5; no clear D gene. Trimming shortened V by 0 bases and J by 0 bases, and 11 bases separated the two germline ends. The CDR3 has 16 amino acids. Germline V gene sequence: CDR1 KGHSH, CDR2 LQKENI.

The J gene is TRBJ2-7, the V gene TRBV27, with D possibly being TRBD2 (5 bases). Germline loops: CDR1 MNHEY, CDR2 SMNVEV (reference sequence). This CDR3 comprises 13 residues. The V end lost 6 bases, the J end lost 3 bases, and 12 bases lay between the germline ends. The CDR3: CASRKREGYEQYF. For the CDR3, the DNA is TGTGCCAGCAGAAAGAGGGAAGGCTACGAGCAGTACTTC.

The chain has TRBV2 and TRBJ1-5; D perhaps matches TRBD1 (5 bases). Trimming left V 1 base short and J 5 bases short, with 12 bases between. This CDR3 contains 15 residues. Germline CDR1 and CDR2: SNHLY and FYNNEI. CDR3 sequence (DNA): TGTGCCAGCAGTGAAGGTCGGCAGGGACATCAGCCCCAGCATTTT. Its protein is CASSEGRQGHQPQHF.

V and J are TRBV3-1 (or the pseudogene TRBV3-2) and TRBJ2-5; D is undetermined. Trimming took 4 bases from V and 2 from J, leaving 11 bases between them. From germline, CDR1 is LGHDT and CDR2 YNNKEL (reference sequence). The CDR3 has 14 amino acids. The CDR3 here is CASSLSRVQETQYF. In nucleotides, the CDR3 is TGTGCCAGCAGCCTATCCCGGGTTCAAGAGACCCAGTACTTC.

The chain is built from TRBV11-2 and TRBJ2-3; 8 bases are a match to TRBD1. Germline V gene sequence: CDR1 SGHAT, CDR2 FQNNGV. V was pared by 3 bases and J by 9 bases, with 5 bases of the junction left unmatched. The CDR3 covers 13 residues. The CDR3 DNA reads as TGTGCCAGCAGCTTCCCTCGGACAGGGACGCAGTATTTT. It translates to CASSFPRTGTQYF. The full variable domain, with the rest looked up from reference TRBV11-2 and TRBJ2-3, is EAGVAQSPRYKIIEKRQSVAFWCNPISGHATLYWYQQILGQGPKLLIQFQNNGVVDDSQLPKDRFSAERLKGVDSTLKIQPAKLEDSAVYLCASSFPRTGTQYFGPGTRLTVL.

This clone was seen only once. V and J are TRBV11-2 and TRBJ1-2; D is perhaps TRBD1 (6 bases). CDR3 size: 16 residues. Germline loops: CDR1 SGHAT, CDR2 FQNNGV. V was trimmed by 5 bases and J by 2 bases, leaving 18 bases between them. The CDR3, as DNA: TGTGCCAGCAGCCCGGGAGGACAGCCTATAAACTATGGCTACACCTTC. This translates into CASSPGGQPINYGYTF.

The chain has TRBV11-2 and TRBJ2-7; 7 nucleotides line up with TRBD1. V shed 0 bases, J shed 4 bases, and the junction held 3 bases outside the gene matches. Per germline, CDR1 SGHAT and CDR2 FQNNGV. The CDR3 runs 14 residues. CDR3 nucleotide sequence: TGTGCCAGCAGCTTAGAAACAGGGGAATACGAGCAGTACTTC. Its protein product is CASSLETGEYEQYF.

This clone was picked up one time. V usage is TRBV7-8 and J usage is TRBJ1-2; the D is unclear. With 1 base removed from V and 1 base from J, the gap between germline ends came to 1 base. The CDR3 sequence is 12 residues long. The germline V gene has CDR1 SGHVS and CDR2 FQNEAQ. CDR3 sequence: CASSLVNYGYTF. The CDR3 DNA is TGTGCCAGCAGCTTAGTTAACTATGGCTACACCTTC.

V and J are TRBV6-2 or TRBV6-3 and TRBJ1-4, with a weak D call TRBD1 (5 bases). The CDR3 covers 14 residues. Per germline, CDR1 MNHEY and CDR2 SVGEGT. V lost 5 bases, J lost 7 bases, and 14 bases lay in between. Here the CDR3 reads CASSRDSGSEKLFF. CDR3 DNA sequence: TGTGCCAGCAGTCGGGACTCCGGGAGTGAAAAACTGTTTTTT.

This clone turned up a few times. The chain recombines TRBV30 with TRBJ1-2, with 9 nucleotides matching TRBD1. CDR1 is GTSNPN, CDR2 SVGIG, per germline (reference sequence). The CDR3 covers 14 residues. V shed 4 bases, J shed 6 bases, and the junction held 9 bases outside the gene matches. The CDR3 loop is CAWTRRDRVHGYTF. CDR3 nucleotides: TGTGCCTGGACCCGCAGGGACAGGGTACATGGCTACACCTTC. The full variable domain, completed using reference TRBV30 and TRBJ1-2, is SQTIHQWPATLVQPVGSPLSLECTVEGTSNPNLYWYRQAAGRGLQLLFYSVGIGQISSEVPQNLSASRPQDRQFILSSKKLLLSDSGFYLCAWTRRDRVHGYTFGSGTRLTVV.

The DNA of the CDR3 is TGTGCCAGCAGCCTCCTAGCGGGGGACGAGCAGTACTTC. Encoded protein: CASSLLAGDEQYF. The chain is built from TRBV3-1 (or the pseudogene TRBV3-2) and TRBJ2-7; 10 nucleotides agree with TRBD2. Losses at the gene ends were 4 bases for V and 5 bases for J; bases not matched to a gene: 2. Germline loops: CDR1 LGHDT, CDR2 YNNKEL (reference sequence). The CDR3 extends over 13 amino acids.

CDR3 loop: CASSLEGSGNQPQHF. The CDR3 coding sequence is TGTGCCAGCAGCTTAGAGGGGTCAGGCAATCAGCCCCAGCATTTT. V and J are TRBV11-2 and TRBJ1-5; D unresolved. Trimming cost V 0 bases and J 2 bases, with 8 bases left between them. The CDR3 extends over 15 amino acids. Germline V gene lookup returns CDR1 SGHAT and CDR2 FQNNGV. Variable domain in full (rest from reference TRBV11-2 and TRBJ1-5): EAGVAQSPRYKIIEKRQSVAFWCNPISGHATLYWYQQILGQGPKLLIQFQNNGVVDDSQLPKDRFSAERLKGVDSTLKIQPAKLEDSAVYLCASSLEGSGNQPQHFGDGTRLSIL.